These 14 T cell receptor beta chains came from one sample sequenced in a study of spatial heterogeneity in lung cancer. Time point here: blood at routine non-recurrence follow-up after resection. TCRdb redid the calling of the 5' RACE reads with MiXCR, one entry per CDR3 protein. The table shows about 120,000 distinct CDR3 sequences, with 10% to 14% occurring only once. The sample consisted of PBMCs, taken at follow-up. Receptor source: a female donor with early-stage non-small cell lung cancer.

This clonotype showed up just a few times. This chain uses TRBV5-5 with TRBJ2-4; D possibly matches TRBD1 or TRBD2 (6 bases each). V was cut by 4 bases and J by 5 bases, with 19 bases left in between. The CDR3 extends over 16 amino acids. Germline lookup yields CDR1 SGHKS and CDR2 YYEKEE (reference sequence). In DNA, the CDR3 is TGTGCCAGCAGCCCCCTAGGGGGGTACGGAGAAAACATTCAGTACTTC. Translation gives CASSPLGGYGENIQYF.

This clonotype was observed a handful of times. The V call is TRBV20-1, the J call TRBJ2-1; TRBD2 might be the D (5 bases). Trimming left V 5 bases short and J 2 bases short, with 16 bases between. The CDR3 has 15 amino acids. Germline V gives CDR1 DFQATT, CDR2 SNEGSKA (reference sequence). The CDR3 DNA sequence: TGCAGTGCTCCCGAATCGCGGCGGGCCTACAATGAGCAGTTCTTC. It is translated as CSAPESRRAYNEQFF.

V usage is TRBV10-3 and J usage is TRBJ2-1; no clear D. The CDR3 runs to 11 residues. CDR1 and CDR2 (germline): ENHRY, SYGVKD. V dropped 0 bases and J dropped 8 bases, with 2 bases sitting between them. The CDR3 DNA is TGTGCCATCAGTGAGTCCTATGAGCAGTTCTTC. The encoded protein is CAISESYEQFF.

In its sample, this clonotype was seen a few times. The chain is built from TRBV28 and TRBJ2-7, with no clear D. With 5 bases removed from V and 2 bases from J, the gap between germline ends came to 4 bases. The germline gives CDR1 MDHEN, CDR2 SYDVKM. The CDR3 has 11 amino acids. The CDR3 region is CASSTAYEQYF. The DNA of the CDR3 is TGTGCCAGCAGTACAGCCTACGAGCAGTACTTC.

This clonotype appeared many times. CDR3 nucleotides: TGTGCCAGCAGTTTACCGGGAACCTTCTACAATGAGCAGTTCTTC. Encoded protein: CASSLPGTFYNEQFF. V is TRBV12-3 or TRBV12-4 and J is TRBJ2-1, with D perhaps matching TRBD2 (5 bases). The ends were cut back, 2 bases at V and 3 bases at J, with 11 bases in the middle. This CDR3 has 15 amino acids.

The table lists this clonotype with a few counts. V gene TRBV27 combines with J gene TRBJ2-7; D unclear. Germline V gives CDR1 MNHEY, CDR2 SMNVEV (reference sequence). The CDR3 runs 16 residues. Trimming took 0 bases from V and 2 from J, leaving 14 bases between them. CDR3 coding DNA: TGTGCCAGCAGTTTATCGTCAAGGGTGGGGACCTACGAGCAGTACTTC. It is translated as CASSLSSRVGTYEQYF.

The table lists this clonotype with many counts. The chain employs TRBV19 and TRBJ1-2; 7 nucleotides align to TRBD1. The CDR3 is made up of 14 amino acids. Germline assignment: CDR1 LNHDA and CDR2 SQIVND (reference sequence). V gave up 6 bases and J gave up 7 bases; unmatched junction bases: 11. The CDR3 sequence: CASRATGRRGGYTF. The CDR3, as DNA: TGTGCCAGTAGGGCGACAGGGCGGAGAGGTGGCTACACCTTC. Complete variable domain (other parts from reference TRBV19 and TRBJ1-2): DGGITQSPKYLFRKEGQNVTLSCEQNLNHDAMYWYRQDPGQGLRLIYYSQIVNDFQKGDIAEGYSVSREKKESFPLTVTSAQKNPTAFYLCASRATGRRGGYTFGSGTRLTVV.

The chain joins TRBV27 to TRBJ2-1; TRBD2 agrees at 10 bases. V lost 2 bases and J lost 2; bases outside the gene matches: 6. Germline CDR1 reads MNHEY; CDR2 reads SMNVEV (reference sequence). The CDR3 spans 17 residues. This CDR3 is CASSLQAGGQPYNEQFF. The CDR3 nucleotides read TGTGCCAGCAGTTTACAAGCGGGAGGGCAACCCTACAATGAGCAGTTCTTC.

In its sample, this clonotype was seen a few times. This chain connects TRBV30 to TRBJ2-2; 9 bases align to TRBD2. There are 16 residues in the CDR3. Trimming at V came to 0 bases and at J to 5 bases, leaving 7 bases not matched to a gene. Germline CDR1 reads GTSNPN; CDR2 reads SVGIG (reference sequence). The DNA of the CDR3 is TGTGCCTGGAGTGTACTGGGGACTAGCCGTACCGGGGAGCTGTTTTTT. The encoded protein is CAWSVLGTSRTGELFF.

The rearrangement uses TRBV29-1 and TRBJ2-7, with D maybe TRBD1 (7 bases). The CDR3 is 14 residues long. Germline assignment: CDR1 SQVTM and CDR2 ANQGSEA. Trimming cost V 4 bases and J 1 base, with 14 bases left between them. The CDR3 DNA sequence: TGCAGCGTTGCAAAACAGGGGAGGTCCTACGAGCAGTACTTC. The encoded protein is CSVAKQGRSYEQYF.

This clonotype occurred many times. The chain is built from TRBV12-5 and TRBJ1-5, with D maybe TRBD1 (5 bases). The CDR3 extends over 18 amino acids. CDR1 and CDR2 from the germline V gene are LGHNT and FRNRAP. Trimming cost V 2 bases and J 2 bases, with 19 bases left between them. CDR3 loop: CASGLRTVGAVRNQPQHF. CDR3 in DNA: TGTGCTAGTGGTTTGAGGACCGTTGGGGCAGTCCGCAATCAGCCCCAGCATTTT. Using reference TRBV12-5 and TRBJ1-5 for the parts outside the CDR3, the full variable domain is DARVTQTPRHKVTEMGQEVTMRCQPILGHNTVFWYRQTMMQGLELLAYFRNRAPLDDSGMPKDRFSAEMPDATLATLKIQPSEPRDSAVYFCASGLRTVGAVRNQPQHFGDGTRLSIL.

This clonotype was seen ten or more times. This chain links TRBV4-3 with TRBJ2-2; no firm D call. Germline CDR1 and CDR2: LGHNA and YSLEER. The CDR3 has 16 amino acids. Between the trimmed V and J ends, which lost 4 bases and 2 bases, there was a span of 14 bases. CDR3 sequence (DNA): TGCGCCAGCAGCCTTCAACCGGAGACAAACACCGGGGAGCTGTTTTTT. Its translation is CASSLQPETNTGELFF.

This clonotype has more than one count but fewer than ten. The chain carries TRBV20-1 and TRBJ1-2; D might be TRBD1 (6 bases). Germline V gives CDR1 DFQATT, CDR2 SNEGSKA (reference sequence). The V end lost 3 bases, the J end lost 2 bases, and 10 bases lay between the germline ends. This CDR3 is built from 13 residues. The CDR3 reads CSASYGQNYGYTF. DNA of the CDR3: TGCAGTGCTAGCTATGGACAGAACTATGGCTACACCTTC.

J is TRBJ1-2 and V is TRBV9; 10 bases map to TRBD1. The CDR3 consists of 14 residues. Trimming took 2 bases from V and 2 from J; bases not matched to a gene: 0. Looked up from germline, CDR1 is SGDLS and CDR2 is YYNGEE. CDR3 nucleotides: TGTGCCAGCAGCGTGGGACAGGGGAACTATGGCTACACCTTC. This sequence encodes CASSVGQGNYGYTF.